The 21 T cell receptor beta chains presented below share a single source sample, sequenced in a study of beta chain features in type 1 diabetes. Study findings and constraints: All four CD4+ subsets of Type 1 diabetes patients contained TCRB CDR3s that were moderately but significantly shorter.

These receptors' targets are unknown. Expressed TCRB transcripts got sequenced, as all isolated RNA was reverse transcribed. Method: immunoSEQ multiplex PCR; TCRdb's copy keeps in-frame clones and lacks some. The table records roughly 730,000 clones, roughly 13% of them present only once. Material for sequencing was naive CD4+ T cells from blood. The receptors shown here come from a man aged 18 to 30 with type 1 diabetes.

This clone was seen a handful of times. V usage is TRBV28 and J usage is TRBJ2-7; D unresolved. The CDR3 extends over 13 amino acids. Germline lookup yields CDR1 MDHEN and CDR2 SYDVKM. The V gene lost 3 bases and the J gene lost 3 bases, with 9 bases spanning the gap. Here the CDR3 reads CASSFAESYEQYF. DNA of the CDR3: TGTGCCAGCAGTTTCGCAGAAAGCTACGAGCAGTACTTC.

The chain recombines TRBV6-5 with TRBJ1-4; D unresolved. The CDR3 has 15 amino acids. Trimming took off 8 bases at V and 0 bases at J, with 13 bases between the two ends. Germline V gives CDR1 MNHEY, CDR2 SVGAGI. The CDR3 sequence is CASGRPDATNEKLFF. The CDR3 nucleotides are TGTGCCAGCGGCCGGCCGGATGCAACTAATGAAAAACTGTTTTTT.

This chain links TRBV30 with TRBJ2-6, with D possibly TRBD1 on 6 matching bases. CDR3 length equals 16 residues. Trimming removed 8 bases at V and 0 bases at J, with 17 bases between. Germline CDR1 reads GTSNPN; CDR2 reads SVGIG (reference sequence). The CDR3 DNA follows: TGTGCCCGAGGACAGACCCCAAGCTCTGGGGCCAACGTCCTGACTTTC. Protein sequence: CARGQTPSSGANVLTF.

The V gene is TRBV11-3, the J gene TRBJ2-5; 8 bases agree with TRBD1. From germline, CDR1 is SGHNT and CDR2 YENEEA. This CDR3 is built from 16 residues. Trimming took 3 bases from V and 5 from J; bases not matched to a gene: 11. DNA of the CDR3: TGTGCCAGCAGCTTGGAATATGGGACAGGTGGCGAGACCCAGTACTTC. It specifies CASSLEYGTGGETQYF.

This clone was observed a few times. The J gene is TRBJ1-4, the V gene TRBV6-1; D gene ambiguous. From germline, CDR1 is MNHNS and CDR2 SASEGT. Trimming shortened V by 5 bases and J by 4 bases, and 8 bases separated the two germline ends. The CDR3 length is 13 residues. The CDR3 DNA follows: TGTGCCAGCAGTCAAGGATTTAATGAAAAACTGTTTTTT. It encodes CASSQGFNEKLFF.

Points on this clone: The sample carries other DNA sequences with the same CDR3. J is TRBJ1-1 and V is TRBV6-5; tentative D call: TRBD1 (6 bases). The CDR3 has 15 residues. Germline V gene lookup returns CDR1 MNHEY and CDR2 SVGAGI. V was clipped by 4 bases and J by 0 bases, with 12 bases between them. In nucleotides, the CDR3 is TGTGCCAGCAGTTTTCAGGACAGATTGAACACTGAAGCTTTCTTT. Amino acid sequence: CASSFQDRLNTEAFF.

This clone was picked up a small number of times. This chain links TRBV10-3 with TRBJ2-3; 7 bases align to TRBD2. With V trimmed by 5 bases and J by 1 base, 3 bases remained unmatched. The V gene's germline CDR1 is ENHRY and CDR2 SYGVKD. The CDR3 covers 14 residues. The CDR3 DNA follows: TGTGCCATCAGTCTGGGGGGGGGCACAGATACGCAGTATTTT. Its translation: CAISLGGGTDTQYF.

This clone was picked up a small number of times. This chain joins TRBV6-5 and TRBJ1-5, with TRBD1 as a possible D gene (6 bases). This CDR3 region has 15 residues. Trimming took off 6 bases at V and 6 bases at J, with 18 bases between the two ends. The germline CDR1 and CDR2 sequences are MNHEY and SVGAGI. CDR3 loop: CASSPGAGASQPQHF. The CDR3 coding sequence is TGTGCCAGCAGCCCTGGGGCAGGGGCGAGTCAGCCCCAGCATTTT.

The CDR3 nucleotides read TGTGCCAGCAGCTTTAGCGGGGGAGACGGCTACACCTTC. This translates into CASSFSGGDGYTF. The genes are TRBV7-3 and TRBJ1-2, with D possibly being TRBD1 (5 bases). V was clipped by 3 bases and J by 8 bases, with 13 bases between them. Germline CDR1 SGHTA, CDR2 FQGTGA. The CDR3 has 13 amino acids.

This chain uses TRBV9 with TRBJ2-1; 7 nucleotides agree with TRBD2. V gave up 0 bases and J gave up 0 bases; unmatched junction bases: 6. The CDR3 is 17 residues long. Germline V gives CDR1 SGDLS, CDR2 YYNGEE. For the CDR3, the DNA is TGTGCCAGCAGCGTAGACCCTAGCGGCTTCTCCTACAATGAGCAGTTCTTC. This gives the protein CASSVDPSGFSYNEQFF.

The sample holds a few counts of this clone. The chain is built from TRBV13 and TRBJ1-2, with D maybe TRBD1 (5 bases). This CDR3 region has 16 residues. Germline loops: CDR1 PRHDT, CDR2 FYEKMQ (reference sequence). Trimming took off 5 bases at V and 0 bases at J, with 16 bases between the two ends. CDR3 sequence: CASSTMGWTPNYGYTF. In DNA form, the CDR3 reads TGTGCCAGCAGCACCATGGGATGGACACCTAACTATGGCTACACCTTC.

This clone was detected only a few times. The germline gene is not matched at one end of the junction; a read error may be the cause. This sequence joins TRBV29-1 and TRBJ1-1; D unclear. This CDR3 contains 12 residues. Germline V gives CDR1 SQVTM, CDR2 ANQGSEA. The CDR3 coding sequence is TGCAGCGTTAAAGAAGGAGGGACTGAAGCTTTCTTT. Protein sequence: CSVKEGGTEAFF.

The genes are TRBV28 and TRBJ2-5; 8 bases align to TRBD1. CDR3 length equals 13 residues. CDR1 MDHEN and CDR2 SYDVKM come from the germline V gene. V trimming: 5 bases; J trimming: 4 bases; junction bases outside the gene matches: 3. CDR3 sequence (DNA): TGTGCCAGCAGTGGACAGGGAATAGAGACCCAGTACTTC. It specifies CASSGQGIETQYF.

The chain combines TRBV18 with TRBJ1-2, with D uncertain. V was clipped by 5 bases and J by 7 bases, with 11 bases between them. Germline V CDR1 and CDR2: KGHSH, LQKENI. CDR3 length: 12 amino acids. CDR3 region: CASSVPGGGYTF. DNA for the CDR3: TGTGCCAGCTCAGTGCCAGGAGGTGGCTACACCTTC.

The rearrangement joins TRBV18 to TRBJ2-1, with 9 nucleotides matching TRBD1. From germline, CDR1 is KGHSH and CDR2 LQKENI. V gave up 6 bases and J gave up 2 bases; unmatched junction bases: 5. The CDR3 is 15 amino acids. In DNA, the CDR3 is TGTGCCAGCTCTCGGACAGGGGTGACCTACAATGAGCAGTTCTTC. It translates to CASSRTGVTYNEQFF.

This clone was detected only a few times. V is TRBV10-3 and J is TRBJ1-2; a weak D match, TRBD1 (6 bases). This CDR3 is 13 amino acids long. Trimming took off 4 bases at V and 0 bases at J, with 6 bases between the two ends. Germline V gene data show CDR1 as ENHRY and CDR2 as SYGVKD. The CDR3 DNA is TGTGCCATCAGTGGACAGGCTAACTATGGCTACACCTTC. Translated, it gives CAISGQANYGYTF.

This chain uses TRBV16 with TRBJ1-1; D not certain. With 0 bases removed from V and 1 base from J, the gap between germline ends came to 12 bases. Per the germline V gene, CDR1 is KGHSY and CDR2 is FQNENV. CDR3 length equals 16 residues. CDR3 DNA sequence: TGTGCCAGCAGCCAATCCACAGTTCCACCGAACACTGAAGCTTTCTTT. Protein product: CASSQSTVPPNTEAFF.

J is TRBJ2-2 and V is TRBV2; D is unresolved. CDR3 size: 14 residues. Germline V gives CDR1 SNHLY, CDR2 FYNNEI. The V end was cut by 4 bases, the J end by 6 bases, with 12 bases between. In DNA form, the CDR3 reads TGTGCCAGCAGTGGTAGCACTGGGGCCGGGGAGCTGTTTTTT. It translates to CASSGSTGAGELFF. The full variable domain, its missing parts supplied by reference TRBV2 and TRBJ2-2, is EPEVTQTPSHQVTQMGQEVILRCVPISNHLYFYWYRQILGQKVEFLVSFYNNEISEKSEIFDDQFSVERPDGSNFTLKIRSTKLEDSAMYFCASSGSTGAGELFFGEGSRLTVL.

This clone was seen a handful of times. V and J are TRBV5-1 and TRBJ1-2; 7 positions agree with TRBD1. There are 15 residues in the CDR3. Germline CDR1 is SGHRS and CDR2 is YFSETQ. The J segment lost 0 bases and the V segment lost 1 base, leaving 3 bases of the junction unmatched. CDR3 in amino acids: CASSLLGQPNYGYTF. CDR3 nucleotides: TGCGCCAGCAGCTTGTTGGGACAGCCTAACTATGGCTACACCTTC.

This rearrangement joins TRBV9 to TRBJ2-3, with TRBD1 matching over 7 bases. The junction had 7 bases not matched to a gene; V was cut back by 0 bases and J by 0 bases. The CDR3 totals 17 residues. Germline CDR1 SGDLS, CDR2 YYNGEE. CDR3 protein: CASSVGAGGPSTDTQYF. CDR3 nucleotide sequence: TGTGCCAGCAGCGTAGGGGCAGGGGGTCCTAGCACAGATACGCAGTATTTT.

The gene calls are TRBV2 and TRBJ1-2; D uncertain. The CDR3 extends over 13 amino acids. Germline loops: CDR1 SNHLY, CDR2 FYNNEI. The V and J ends lost 0 bases and 8 bases respectively, with 10 bases between them. CDR3 nucleotides: TGTGCCAGCAGTGAAGCGCAGGCCTTCGGCTACACCTTC. It encodes CASSEAQAFGYTF. Variable domain in full (rest from reference TRBV2 and TRBJ1-2): EPEVTQTPSHQVTQMGQEVILRCVPISNHLYFYWYRQILGQKVEFLVSFYNNEISEKSEIFDDQFSVERPDGSNFTLKIRSTKLEDSAMYFCASSEAQAFGYTFGSGTRLTVV.